This TCR beta chain was identified during a study of blood T cell repertoires in COVID-19. The V and J ends lost 2 bases and 2 bases, in that order; junction bases with no gene match: 8. This CDR3 comprises 18 residues. Germline CDR1 reads SGDLS; CDR2 reads YYNGEE. Clones were read by immunoSEQ multiplex PCR, and TCRdb kept only the in-frame ones, dropping some. The table shows some 150,000 clones, with roughly 90% occurring only once. Sequenced: peripheral blood. This receptor was taken from a man in his sixties with active or convalescent COVID-19. The chain couples TRBV9 to TRBJ2-6, with TRBD1 identical over 9 bases. In DNA, the CDR3 is TGTGCCAGCAGCGTGGGACAGGGTAATCAGGCTGGGGCCAACGTCCTGACTTTC. Translating gives CASSVGQGNQAGANVLTF.